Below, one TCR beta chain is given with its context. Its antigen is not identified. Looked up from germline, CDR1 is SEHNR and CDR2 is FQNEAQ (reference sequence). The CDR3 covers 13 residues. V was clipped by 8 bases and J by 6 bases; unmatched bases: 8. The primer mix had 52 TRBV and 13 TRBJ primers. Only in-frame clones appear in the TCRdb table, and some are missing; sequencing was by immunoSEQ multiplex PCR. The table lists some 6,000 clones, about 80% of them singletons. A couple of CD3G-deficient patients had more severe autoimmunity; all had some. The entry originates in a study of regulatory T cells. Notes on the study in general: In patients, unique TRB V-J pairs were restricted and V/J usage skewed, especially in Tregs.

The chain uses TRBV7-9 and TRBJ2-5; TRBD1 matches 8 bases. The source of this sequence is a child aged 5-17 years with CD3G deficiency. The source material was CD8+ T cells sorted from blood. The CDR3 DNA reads TGTGCCAGCCAGGCAGGGGGCGAGAAGACCCAGTACTTC. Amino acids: CASQAGGEKTQYF.